These 7 T cell receptor beta chains share one sample of origin, sequenced in a study of T-cell memory formation after mild COVID-19. Each CDR3 protein gets one entry after TCRdb re-called the 5' RACE reads with MiXCR. The sample records roughly 320,000 distinct CDR3 sequences, 28% being singletons. The sequencing sample was made of PBMCs or a T cell subset sorted from them (not recorded which). The receptors stem from an adult woman who had mild COVID-19 (a few samples of this study predate the infection). Cell type and time point are not known.

This clonotype was seen only a few times. The chain combines TRBV7-9 with TRBJ2-1; the D gene is possibly TRBD2 (5 bases). The CDR3 is 15 amino acids. Between the trimmed V and J ends, which lost 1 base and 7 bases, there was a span of 14 bases. In germline, CDR1 is SEHNR, CDR2 FQNEAQ (reference sequence). The CDR3 is CASSLVVGASNEQFF. For the CDR3, the DNA is TGTGCCAGCAGCTTAGTTGTGGGAGCTTCTAATGAGCAGTTCTTC.

The rearrangement links TRBV24-1 to TRBJ1-1; D might be TRBD1 (5 bases). Germline CDR1 is KGHDR and CDR2 is SFDVKD. Trimming removed 8 bases from V and 3 bases from J, with 12 bases in between. CDR3 length: 13 residues. The chain's CDR3 is CATMGRDDTEAFF. The DNA for the CDR3 is TGTGCCACCATGGGGCGGGACGACACTGAAGCTTTCTTT.

The gene calls are TRBV29-1 and TRBJ2-5; 8 bases agree with TRBD2. The CDR3 is 16 amino acids. CDR1 and CDR2 (germline): SQVTM, ANQGSEA. CDR3 DNA sequence: TGCACCCTGAGCCCGACTAGCGCGGGACCTCAAGAGACCCAGTACTTC. It is translated as CTLSPTSAGPQETQYF.

This clonotype was seen at least ten times. The chain carries TRBV27 and TRBJ1-2; D not certain. The CDR3 totals 13 residues. CDR1 is MNHEY and CDR2 is SMNVEV in the germline V gene (reference sequence). The V and J ends lost 5 bases and 6 bases respectively, with 13 bases between them. CDR3 amino acids: CASSLRGGNGYTF. In nucleotides, the CDR3 is TGTGCCAGCAGTCTCCGAGGCGGCAATGGCTACACCTTC.

The chain links TRBV10-3 to TRBJ2-7; D perhaps matches TRBD2 (7 bases). Per germline, CDR1 ENHRY and CDR2 SYGVKD. The CDR3 is 16 amino acids. Trimming stripped 6 bases from V and 3 bases from J, with 21 bases between. As DNA, the CDR3 is TGTGCCATCAGGGGGGCAGCGGGAAGAACGTTCTACGAGCAGTACTTC. Its translation: CAIRGAAGRTFYEQYF.

In this sample, this clonotype turned up a few times. CDR3 DNA sequence: TGTGCCAGCAGCTCCCTTGGCACAGATACGCAGTATTTT. It yields the protein CASSSLGTDTQYF. This chain connects TRBV12-3 or TRBV12-4 to TRBJ2-3, with D unresolved. Trimming shortened V by 6 bases and J by 1 base, and 8 bases separated the two germline ends. This CDR3 is 13 amino acids long.

V usage is TRBV12-3 or TRBV12-4 and J usage is TRBJ1-5; the match to TRBD1 covers 11 bases. V was clipped by 5 bases and J by 7 bases; unmatched bases: 4. The CDR3 totals 14 residues. DNA of the CDR3: TGTGCCAGCAGTCTAGGGACAGGGGGACAGCCCCAGCATTTT. As protein: CASSLGTGGQPQHF.